These T cell receptor beta chains were read from a single sample in a study of regulatory T cells in long-lasting Graves disease. MiXCR was run by TCRdb on the multiplex PCR reads, yielding one entry per CDR3 protein. The sample comprises about 470,000 distinct CDR3 sequences, roughly 20% of which are singletons, and 7% to 9.5% rests with the top ten. The starting material was peripheral blood mononuclear cells (PBMCs), obtained when the disease was refractory, from a patient treated with antithyroid drugs. These receptors all stem from a female donor with Graves disease. CDR3s include the opening cysteine and the closing phenylalanine or tryptophan. The order of the fields is CDR3 DNA, CDR3 protein, V gene, J gene, clone size, D gene. D genes are given only for firm matches. Clone size is shown for a subset of rows, as once, few, many or a class of expanded clone.

TGTGCCAGCAGCCAAGATCTAGGCGGATCTGAAGCTTTCTTT,CASSQDLGGSEAFF,TRBV4-2,TRBJ1-1,few,NA
TGCAGTGCTACCTCTAGCCAAGAGACCCAGTACTTC,CSATSSQETQYF,TRBV20-1,TRBJ2-5,many,NA
TGCGCCAGCAGCGGGGGTCTAGCCTATGGCTACACCTTC,CASSGGLAYGYTF,TRBV10-2,TRBJ1-2,NA,NA
TGTGCCAGCAGTTTATTACGGGGATTAGTCCACGAGCAGTACTTC,CASSLLRGLVHEQYF,TRBV28,TRBJ2-7,many,NA
TGCAGCGTTGAACCGACAGGGGCAGGCTATGGCTACACCTTC,CSVEPTGAGYGYTF,TRBV29-1,TRBJ1-2,NA,TRBD1
TGTGCCAGCAGCTCCAGGGACCCCTATAACGATGAGCAGTTCTTC,CASSSRDPYNDEQFF,TRBV7-2,TRBJ2-1,few,NA
TGTGCCAGCAGCGGGACGCCTGGGCGCGGCTATGGCTACACCTTC,CASSGTPGRGYGYTF,TRBV9,TRBJ1-2,NA,NA
TGTGCCAGCAGACCGGACAGCACAAATACTTTTAACTATGGCTACACCTTC,CASRPDSTNTFNYGYTF,TRBV27,TRBJ1-2,NA,NA
TGTGCCAGCAGTTTTGGGGCGGTGAGCTCCTACGAGCAGTACTTC,CASSFGAVSSYEQYF,TRBV12-3/TRBV12-4,TRBJ2-7,many,NA
TGTGCCAGCAGCTTAGTAGGTCCCGAGCAGTACTTC,CASSLVGPEQYF,TRBV12-3/TRBV12-4,TRBJ2-7,many,NA
TGTGCCAGCAGCTTATCCGGGACTTACGAAGAGACCCAGTACTTC,CASSLSGTYEETQYF,TRBV7-3,TRBJ2-5,few,NA
TGTGCCAGCAGCCCGGGACAGGGTAGCACCGGGGAGCTGTTTTTT,CASSPGQGSTGELFF,TRBV5-6,TRBJ2-2,NA,TRBD1
TGTGCCTGGAGTGCGCAGGGGTATCAGCCCCAGCATTTT,CAWSAQGYQPQHF,TRBV30,TRBJ1-5,many,NA
TGTGCCAGTAGTATGGGGACAGTCCTCACTGAAGCTTTCTTT,CASSMGTVLTEAFF,TRBV19,TRBJ1-1,NA,TRBD1
TGTGCCAGCTCACCCCGGTCTAGCGGGGACACCGGGGAGCTGTTTTTT,CASSPRSSGDTGELFF,TRBV18,TRBJ2-2,few,TRBD2
TGCGCCAGCAGCGTGGGTTCGGCAGGGCAGAGGAACACCATATATTTT,CASSVGSAGQRNTIYF,TRBV5-1,TRBJ1-3,NA,NA
TGTGCCAGCAGCCCGGCGGGCCTGGTCTACGAGCAGTACTTC,CASSPAGLVYEQYF,TRBV4-2,TRBJ2-7,many,NA
TGTGCCAGCAGTTTGGCGGTCGGGGGCCAAACAGACCAAGAGACCCAGTACTTC,CASSLAVGGQTDQETQYF,TRBV28,TRBJ2-5,many,NA
TGTGCCAGTAGTCTACTAGCAACGAGAAACATTCAGTACTTC,CASSLLATRNIQYF,TRBV19,TRBJ2-4,many,NA
TGTGCCAGCAGCCAGCAGCGGGAAGGGTTCTACGAGCAGTACTTC,CASSQQREGFYEQYF,TRBV3-1,TRBJ2-7,few,TRBD2
TGTGCCAGCAGGAACAGGGGCAATGAGCAGTTCTTC,CASRNRGNEQFF,TRBV28,TRBJ2-1,few,TRBD1
TGTGCCAGCAGCGTATTACAGAACACCGGGGAGCTGTTTTTT,CASSVLQNTGELFF,TRBV9,TRBJ2-2,NA,NA
TGCAGTGCGGTCACTAGCGTCGGCGGGGAGCTGTTTTTT,CSAVTSVGGELFF,TRBV20-1,TRBJ2-2,many,TRBD2
TGCAGTGCTAGAGACTCGTACACAGATACGCAGTATTTT,CSARDSYTDTQYF,TRBV20-1,TRBJ2-3,NA,NA
TGTGCCAGCAGTTACTCCCGCGGGAGGAGAACCGGGGAGCTGTTTTTT,CASSYSRGRRTGELFF,TRBV6-5,TRBJ2-2,many,TRBD2
TGTGCCAGCAGACGGGACAACTGGAAAGAGACCCAGTACTTC,CASRRDNWKETQYF,TRBV6-1,TRBJ2-5,many,NA
TGTGCCAGCAGTTTAACAGACACATCCTACGAGCAGTACTTC,CASSLTDTSYEQYF,TRBV28,TRBJ2-7,many,NA
TGTGCCAGCAGCCACGACAGGGGCTCAGGTGAATCTGGAAACACCATATATTTT,CASSHDRGSGESGNTIYF,TRBV11-2,TRBJ1-3,few,TRBD1
TGTGCCAGCCTAGAGGACAGCACAGATACGCAGTATTTT,CASLEDSTDTQYF,TRBV6-1,TRBJ2-3,NA,NA
TGTGCCAGCACCCGCGGGGGGCTTAGCAATCAGCCCCAGCATTTT,CASTRGGLSNQPQHF,TRBV28,TRBJ1-5,many,NA
TGTGCCAGCAGCTCGAGGGAAAAGACTGGGACCTACGAGCAGTACTTC,CASSSREKTGTYEQYF,TRBV5-5,TRBJ2-7,NA,NA
TGCAGTGCTAGAGCGGGACAGGGGTATGGCTACACCTTC,CSARAGQGYGYTF,TRBV20-1,TRBJ1-2,many,TRBD1
TGTGCCAGCTCACCTGAGGGCTCTGGAAACACCATATATTTT,CASSPEGSGNTIYF,TRBV18,TRBJ1-3,NA,NA
TGCGCCAGCAGCCAAGGGGACAGGGTTTTTCAGCCCCAGCATTTT,CASSQGDRVFQPQHF,TRBV4-1,TRBJ1-5,few,TRBD1
TGTGCCAGCAGTCAAACAGGGGGCTACGACAATCAGCCCCAGCATTTT,CASSQTGGYDNQPQHF,TRBV6-1,TRBJ1-5,few,TRBD1
TGCAGTGCTAGAGCTCTTTCCGGGCCAAGCTACGAGCAGTACTTC,CSARALSGPSYEQYF,TRBV20-1,TRBJ2-7,NA,NA
TGTGCCAGCAGGGAGGACGGAAGCTTTAATTCACCCCTCCACTTT,CASREDGSFNSPLHF,TRBV7-2,TRBJ1-6,many,NA
TGTGCCAGCAGTGAAGCGCTTCGAGGAGGGGGCGGCTACACCTTC,CASSEALRGGGGYTF,TRBV2,TRBJ1-2,many,TRBD1
TGTGCCAGTAGTATCCATGGGGGCTTGGGCACTGAAGCTTTCTTT,CASSIHGGLGTEAFF,TRBV19,TRBJ1-1,few,NA
TGTGCCAGCAGCCCCTTGGGCAATCAGCCCCAGCATTTT,CASSPLGNQPQHF,TRBV27,TRBJ1-5,many,NA
TGTGCCATCAGTGGGGACAACTCCTACGAGCAGTACTTC,CAISGDNSYEQYF,TRBV10-3,TRBJ2-7,NA,NA
TGTGCCAGCAGCTTCGGGAAGGATTTGGCTTTCTTT,CASSFGKDLAFF,TRBV7-8,TRBJ1-1,many,NA
TGTGCCTGGAGTCAGATCTCAGCCGGGACCGGGGAGCTGTTTTTT,CAWSQISAGTGELFF,TRBV30,TRBJ2-2,few,NA
TGTGCCAGCAGCATATCCACCGGGACAGCCATCAATCAGCCCCAGCATTTT,CASSISTGTAINQPQHF,TRBV7-2,TRBJ1-5,once,TRBD1
TGTGCCAGCAGCCAAGAGGAGACGTGGGGACCGACCTACGAGCAGTACTTC,CASSQEETWGPTYEQYF,TRBV3-1,TRBJ2-7,NA,NA
TGTGCCAGCAGGCGAAACACTGAAGCTTTCTTT,CASRRNTEAFF,TRBV6-1,TRBJ1-1,many,NA
TGCAGTGCCGGCTGGGGCCCTCTTACAGAGACCCAGTACTTC,CSAGWGPLTETQYF,TRBV20-1,TRBJ2-5,many,NA
TGCGCCAGCAACTTGAACACCGGGGAGCTGTTTTTT,CASNLNTGELFF,TRBV5-1,TRBJ2-2,few,NA
TGTGCCAGTGGCCGCCGCAACACCGGGGAGCTGTTTTTT,CASGRRNTGELFF,TRBV27,TRBJ2-2,NA,NA
TGTGCCAGCAGCCACACGGGGGTCCCCAATCAGCCCCAGCATTTT,CASSHTGVPNQPQHF,TRBV28,TRBJ1-5,many,NA
TGTGCCAGCAGCTTAGACGGGAACTACGAGCAGTACTTC,CASSLDGNYEQYF,TRBV7-9,TRBJ2-7,many,NA
TGCAGCGTTGATTCCTTAGCGGGCCGCGGGGATACGCAGTATTTT,CSVDSLAGRGDTQYF,TRBV29-1,TRBJ2-3,NA,TRBD2
TGTGCCAGCAGCCAAGGGATAGGCCGGACCTACGAGCAGTACTTC,CASSQGIGRTYEQYF,TRBV3-1,TRBJ2-7,NA,NA
TGTGCCAGCAGCGGACATATGCAAGAGACCCAGTACTTC,CASSGHMQETQYF,TRBV11-2,TRBJ2-5,many,NA
TGCAGTGCTAGCCTCCCCCGTAAAAGAGGGGAGACCCAGTACTTC,CSASLPRKRGETQYF,TRBV20-1,TRBJ2-5,many,NA
TGTGCCAGCAGTCTAGACGGGTCGGCTCAGCCCCAGCATTTT,CASSLDGSAQPQHF,TRBV2,TRBJ1-5,many,NA
TGTGCCAGTGGGCGGCAGAACACTGAAGCTTTCTTT,CASGRQNTEAFF,TRBV19,TRBJ1-1,NA,NA